One sample yielded the 8 T cell receptor beta chains listed below, sequenced in a study of T cells in tuberculosis. Cells were sorted from thawed PBMC rested overnight and stained with GMM-loaded CD1B tetramer, viability dye and anti-CD3. C32 glucose monomycolate from Rhodococcus equi was loaded onto the CD1B tetramers. Measured with immunoSEQ multiplex PCR; TCRdb has only the in-frame clones, and not every one. The sample shows tens of thousands of clones, more than 75% of them seen only once. Sequencing was carried out using CD1b-GMM tetramer-negative cells sorted from PBMCs. All receptors derive from an adult woman with latent tuberculosis.

This clone was counted only a few times. The rearrangement joins TRBV28 to TRBJ1-2; the match to TRBD1 covers 10 bases. The V and J ends lost 6 bases and 1 base, in that order; junction bases with no gene match: 5. Germline CDR1 and CDR2: MDHEN and SYDVKM. This CDR3 has 15 residues. For the CDR3, the DNA is TGTGCCAGCAGCACCGGGGACAGGGGTAACTATGGCTACACCTTC. Translated: CASSTGDRGNYGYTF.

In nucleotides, the CDR3 is TGTGCCTGGACGATGGGACAGGTCAACACCGGGGAGCTGTTTTTT. Its protein is CAWTMGQVNTGELFF. V and J are TRBV30 and TRBJ2-2; TRBD1 matches at 8 bases. This CDR3 is 15 amino acids long. CDR1 GTSNPN and CDR2 SVGIG come from the germline V gene (reference sequence). V lost 4 bases to trimming and J lost 2 bases; unmatched junction nucleotides: 6.

The chain uses TRBV6-1 and TRBJ1-5; D unclear. The germline CDR1 and CDR2 sequences are MNHNS and SASEGT. Trimming shortened V by 4 bases and J by 3 bases, and 13 bases separated the two germline ends. The CDR3 runs 15 residues. The CDR3 region is CASSVLGRVNQPQHF. In nucleotides, the CDR3 is TGTGCCAGCAGTGTACTAGGGAGGGTCAATCAGCCCCAGCATTTT.

The chain has TRBV9 and TRBJ1-1; D is perhaps TRBD1 (6 bases). The CDR3 is 14 amino acids. In germline, CDR1 is SGDLS, CDR2 YYNGEE. Trimming shortened V by 4 bases and J by 6 bases, and 16 bases separated the two germline ends. CDR3 residues: CASSPRGGVSEAFF. The DNA for the CDR3 is TGTGCCAGCAGCCCAAGGGGGGGCGTTTCTGAAGCTTTCTTT.

CDR3 coding DNA: TGTGCCAGCAGCTTGTTAAGGGGCGGGGGCAATCAGCCCCAGCATTTT. Protein sequence: CASSLLRGGGNQPQHF. The chain combines TRBV5-6 with TRBJ1-5, with D maybe TRBD1 (5 bases). Trimming shortened V by 1 base and J by 2 bases, and 13 bases separated the two germline ends. The CDR3 loop spans 16 amino acids. Germline CDR1 reads SGHDT; CDR2 reads YYEEEE.

The J gene is TRBJ2-1, the V gene TRBV30; 8 nucleotides agree with TRBD2. Germline V gene sequence: CDR1 GTSNPN, CDR2 SVGIG (reference sequence). The CDR3 is 13 residues long. V was clipped by 2 bases and J by 6 bases; unmatched bases: 3. The DNA of the CDR3 is TGTGCCTGGAGTTATGCGGGGGGCAATGAGCAGTTCTTC. This codes for CAWSYAGGNEQFF.

The chain employs TRBV19 and TRBJ2-7, with 10 bases matching TRBD1. The germline V gene encodes CDR1 LNHDA and CDR2 SQIVND (reference sequence). There are 11 residues in the CDR3. The DNA for the CDR3 is TGCCCGGGACAGGGGCGCGACGAGCAGTACGTC. Translation gives CPGQGRDEQYV.

The chain recombines TRBV2 with TRBJ2-5; 9 positions match TRBD1. In germline, CDR1 is SNHLY, CDR2 FYNNEI. Germline trimming cut 6 bases from V and 7 bases from J; bases unmatched to any gene: 9. CDR3 length equals 14 residues. CDR3 nucleotides: TGTGCCAGCAGGGCCGGGACAGGGCAGGGGACCCAGTACTTC. It codes for CASRAGTGQGTQYF.